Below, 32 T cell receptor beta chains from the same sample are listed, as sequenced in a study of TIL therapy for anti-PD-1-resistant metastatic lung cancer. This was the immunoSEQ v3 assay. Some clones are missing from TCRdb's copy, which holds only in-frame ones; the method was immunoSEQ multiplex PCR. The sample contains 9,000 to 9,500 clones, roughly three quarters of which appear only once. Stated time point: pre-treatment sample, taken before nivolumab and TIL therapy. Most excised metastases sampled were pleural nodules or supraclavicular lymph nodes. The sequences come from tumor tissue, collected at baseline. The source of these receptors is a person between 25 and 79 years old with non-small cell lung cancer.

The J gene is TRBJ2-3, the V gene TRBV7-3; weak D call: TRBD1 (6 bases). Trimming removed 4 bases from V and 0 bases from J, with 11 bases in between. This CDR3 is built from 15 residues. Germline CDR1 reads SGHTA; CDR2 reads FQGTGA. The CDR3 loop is CASSSGQTSTDTQYF. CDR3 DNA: TGTGCCAGCAGCTCGGGACAAACTAGCACAGATACGCAGTATTTT.

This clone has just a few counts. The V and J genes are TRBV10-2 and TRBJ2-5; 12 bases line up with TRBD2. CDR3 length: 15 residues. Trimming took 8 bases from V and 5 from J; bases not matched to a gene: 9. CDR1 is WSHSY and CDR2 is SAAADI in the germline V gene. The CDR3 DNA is TGCGCCAGCGACTCTAGCGGGGGGGCCCCTGAGACCCAGTACTTC. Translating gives CASDSSGGAPETQYF.

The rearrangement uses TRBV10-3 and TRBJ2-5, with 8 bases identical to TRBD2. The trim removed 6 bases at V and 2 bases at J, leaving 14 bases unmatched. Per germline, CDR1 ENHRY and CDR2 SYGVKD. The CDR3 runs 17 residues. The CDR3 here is CAISAGRGAGEQETQYF. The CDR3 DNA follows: TGTGCCATCAGCGCCGGGAGGGGAGCCGGGGAGCAAGAGACCCAGTACTTC.

CDR3 DNA sequence: TGCGCCAGCAGCTGGGGGGACCGCGACCCCCTCGAGCAGTACTTC. Its protein is CASSWGDRDPLEQYF. The rearrangement joins TRBV5-1 to TRBJ2-7, with D maybe TRBD2 (6 bases). The CDR3 consists of 15 residues. Germline CDR1 SGHRS, CDR2 YFSETQ. With 3 bases removed from V and 6 bases from J, the gap between germline ends came to 19 bases.

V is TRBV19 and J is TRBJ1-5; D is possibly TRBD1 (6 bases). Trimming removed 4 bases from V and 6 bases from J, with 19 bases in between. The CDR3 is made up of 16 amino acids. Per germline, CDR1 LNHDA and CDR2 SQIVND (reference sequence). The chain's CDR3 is CASSTTIHRVGQPQHF. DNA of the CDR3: TGTGCCAGTAGTACGACTATTCACAGGGTAGGTCAGCCCCAGCATTTT.

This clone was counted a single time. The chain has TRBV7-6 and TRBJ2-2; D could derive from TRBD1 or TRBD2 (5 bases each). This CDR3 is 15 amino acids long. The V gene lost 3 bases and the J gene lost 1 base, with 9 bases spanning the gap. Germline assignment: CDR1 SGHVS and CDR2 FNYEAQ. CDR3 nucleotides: TGTGCCAGCAGCTTGGGGACGCAGAACACCGGGGAGCTGTTTTTT. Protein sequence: CASSLGTQNTGELFF. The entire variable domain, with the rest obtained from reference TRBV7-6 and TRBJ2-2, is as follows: GAGVSQSPRYKVTKRGQDVALRCDPISGHVSLYWYRQALGQGPEFLTYFNYEAQQDKSGLPNDRFSAERPEGSISTLTIQRTEQRDSAMYRCASSLGTQNTGELFFGEGSRLTVL.

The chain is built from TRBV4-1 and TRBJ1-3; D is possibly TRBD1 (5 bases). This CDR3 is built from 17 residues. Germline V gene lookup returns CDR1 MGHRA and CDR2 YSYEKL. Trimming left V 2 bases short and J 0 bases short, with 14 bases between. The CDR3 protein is CASSQPDMGLSGNTIYF. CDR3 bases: TGCGCCAGCAGCCAACCGGATATGGGACTCTCTGGAAACACCATATATTTT.

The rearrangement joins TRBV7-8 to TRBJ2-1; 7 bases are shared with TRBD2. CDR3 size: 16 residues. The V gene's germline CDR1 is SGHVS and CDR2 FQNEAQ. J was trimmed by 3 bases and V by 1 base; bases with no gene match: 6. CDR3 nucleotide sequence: TGTGCCAGCAGCTTAGAGGAGAGCGGGAACTACAATGAGCAGTTCTTC. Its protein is CASSLEESGNYNEQFF.

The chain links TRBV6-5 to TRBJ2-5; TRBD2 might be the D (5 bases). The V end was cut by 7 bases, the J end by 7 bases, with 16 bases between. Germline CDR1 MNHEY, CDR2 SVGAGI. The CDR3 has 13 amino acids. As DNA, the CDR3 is TGTGCCAGCACTCTCCGGGGAATCGGGACCCAGTACTTC. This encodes CASTLRGIGTQYF.

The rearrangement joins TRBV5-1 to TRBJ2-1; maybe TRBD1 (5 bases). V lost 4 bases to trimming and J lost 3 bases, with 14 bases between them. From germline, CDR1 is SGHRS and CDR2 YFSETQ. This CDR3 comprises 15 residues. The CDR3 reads CASSPDSMFYNEQFF. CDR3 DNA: TGCGCCAGCAGCCCCGACAGTATGTTCTACAATGAGCAGTTCTTC.

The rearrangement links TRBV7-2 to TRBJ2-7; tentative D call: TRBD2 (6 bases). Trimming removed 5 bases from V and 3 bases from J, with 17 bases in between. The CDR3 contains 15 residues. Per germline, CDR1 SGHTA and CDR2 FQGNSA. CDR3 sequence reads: CASSRGLGSNYEQYF. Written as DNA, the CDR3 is TGTGCCAGCAGCCGGGGACTGGGGTCAAACTACGAGCAGTACTTC.

The CDR3 region has the DNA TGTGCCAGCCTCGGGACAAACTATGGCTACACCTTC. Protein: CASLGTNYGYTF. The chain carries TRBV28 and TRBJ1-2; TRBD1 is a possible D gene (6 bases). The length of the CDR3 is 12 residues. Between the trimmed V and J ends, which lost 8 bases and 2 bases, there was a span of 9 bases. The germline V gene encodes CDR1 MDHEN and CDR2 SYDVKM.

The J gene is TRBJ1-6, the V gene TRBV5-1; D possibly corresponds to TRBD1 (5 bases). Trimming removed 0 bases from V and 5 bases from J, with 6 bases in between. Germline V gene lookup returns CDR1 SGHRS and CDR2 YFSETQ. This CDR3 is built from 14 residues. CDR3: CASSLVGDNSPLHF. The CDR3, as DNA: TGCGCCAGCAGCTTGGTAGGGGATAATTCACCCCTCCACTTT.

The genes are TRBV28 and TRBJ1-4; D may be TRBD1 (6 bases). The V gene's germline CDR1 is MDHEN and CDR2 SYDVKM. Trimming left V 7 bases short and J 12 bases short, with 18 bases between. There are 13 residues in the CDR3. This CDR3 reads CASTLGQPNELFF. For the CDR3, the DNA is TGTGCCAGCACCCTAGGACAGCCTAATGAACTGTTTTTT.

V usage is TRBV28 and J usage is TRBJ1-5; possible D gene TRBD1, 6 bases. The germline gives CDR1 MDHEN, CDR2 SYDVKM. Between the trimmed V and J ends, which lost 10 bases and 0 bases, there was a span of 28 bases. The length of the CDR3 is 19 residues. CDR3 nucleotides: TGTGCCACCTTTTCCCCGATCCTTGGGACACCTTATAGCAATCAGCCCCAGCATTTT. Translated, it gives CATFSPILGTPYSNQPQHF.

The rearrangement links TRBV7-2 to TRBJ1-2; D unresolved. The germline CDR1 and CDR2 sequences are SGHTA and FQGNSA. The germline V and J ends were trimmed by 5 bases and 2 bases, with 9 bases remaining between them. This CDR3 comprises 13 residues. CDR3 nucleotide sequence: TGTGCCAGCAGCCCCCAGCGAAACTATGGCTACACCTTC. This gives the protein CASSPQRNYGYTF.

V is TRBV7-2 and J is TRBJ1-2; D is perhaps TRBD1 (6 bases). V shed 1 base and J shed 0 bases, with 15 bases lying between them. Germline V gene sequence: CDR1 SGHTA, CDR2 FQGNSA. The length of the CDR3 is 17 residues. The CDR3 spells CASSLGPLRQANYGYTF. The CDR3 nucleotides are TGTGCCAGCAGCTTAGGCCCTCTTCGACAGGCTAACTATGGCTACACCTTC. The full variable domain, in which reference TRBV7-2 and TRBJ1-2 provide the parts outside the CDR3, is GAGVSQSPSNKVTEKGKDVELRCDPISGHTALYWYRQSLGQGLEFLIYFQGNSAPDKSGLPSDRFSAERTGGSVSTLTIQRTQQEDSAVYLCASSLGPLRQANYGYTFGSGTRLTVV.

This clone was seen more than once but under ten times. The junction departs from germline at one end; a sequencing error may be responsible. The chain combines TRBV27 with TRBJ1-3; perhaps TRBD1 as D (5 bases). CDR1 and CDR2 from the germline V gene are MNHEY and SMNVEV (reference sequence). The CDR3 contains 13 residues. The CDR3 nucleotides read TGTGCCAGCAGTTTAAGAGAGGGCCGACAGCCCCATTTT. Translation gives CASSLREGRQPHF.

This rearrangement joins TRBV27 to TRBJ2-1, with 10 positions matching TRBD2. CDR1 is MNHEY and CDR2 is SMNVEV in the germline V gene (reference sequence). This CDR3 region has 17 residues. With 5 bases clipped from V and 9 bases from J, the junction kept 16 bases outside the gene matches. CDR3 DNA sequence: TGTGCCAGCAGTCCAGGGACTAGCGACCGACCCCAGGGTGAGCAGTTCTTC. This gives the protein CASSPGTSDRPQGEQFF.

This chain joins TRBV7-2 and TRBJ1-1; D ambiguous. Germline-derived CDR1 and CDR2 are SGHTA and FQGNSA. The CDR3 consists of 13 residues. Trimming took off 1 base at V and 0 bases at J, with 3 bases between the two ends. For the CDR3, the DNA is TGTGCCAGCAGCTTAGAAATGAACACTGAAGCTTTCTTT. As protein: CASSLEMNTEAFF.

Written as DNA, the CDR3 is TGTGCCAGCAGTTACGACAGAAACAACTATGGCTACACCTTC. Residues: CASSYDRNNYGYTF. V gene TRBV6-5 combines with J gene TRBJ1-2, with a weak D call TRBD1 (5 bases). This CDR3 is built from 14 residues. The germline gives CDR1 MNHEY, CDR2 SVGAGI. Deletions cut 2 bases from V and 2 bases from J, with 9 bases between.

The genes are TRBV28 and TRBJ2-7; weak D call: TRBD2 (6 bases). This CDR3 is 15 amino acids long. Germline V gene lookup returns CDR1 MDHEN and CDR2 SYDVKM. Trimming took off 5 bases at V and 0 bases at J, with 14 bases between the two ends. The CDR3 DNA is TGTGCCAGCAGTATGTGGCAGGGAGGCTCCTACGAGCAGTACTTC. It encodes CASSMWQGGSYEQYF.

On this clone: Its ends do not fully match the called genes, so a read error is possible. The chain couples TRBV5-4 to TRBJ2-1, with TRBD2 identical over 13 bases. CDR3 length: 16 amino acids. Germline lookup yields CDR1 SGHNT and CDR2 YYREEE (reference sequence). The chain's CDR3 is CASRLGTSGTYNEQFF. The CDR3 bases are TGTGCCAGCAGGTTGGGGACTAGCGGGACCTACAATGAGCAGTTCTTC.

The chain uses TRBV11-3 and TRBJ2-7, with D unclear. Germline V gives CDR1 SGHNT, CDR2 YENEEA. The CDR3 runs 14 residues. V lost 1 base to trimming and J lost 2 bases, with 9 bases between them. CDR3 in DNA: TGTGCCAGCAGCTTAGCGCTCATTACCTACGAGCAGTACTTC. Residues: CASSLALITYEQYF.

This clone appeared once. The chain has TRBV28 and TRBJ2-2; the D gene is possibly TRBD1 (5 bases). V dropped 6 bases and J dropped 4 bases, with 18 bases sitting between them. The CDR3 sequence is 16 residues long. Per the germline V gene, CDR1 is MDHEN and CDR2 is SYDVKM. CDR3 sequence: CASSRTRSTTTGELFF. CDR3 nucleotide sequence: TGTGCCAGCAGCCGGACACGCAGTACGACCACCGGGGAGCTGTTTTTT.

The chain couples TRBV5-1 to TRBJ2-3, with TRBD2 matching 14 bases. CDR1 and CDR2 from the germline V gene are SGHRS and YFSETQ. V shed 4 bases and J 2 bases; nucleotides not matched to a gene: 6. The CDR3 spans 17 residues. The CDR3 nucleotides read TGCGCCAGCAGCACTGGGACTAGCGGGAGCGACACAGATACGCAGTATTTT. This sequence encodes CASSTGTSGSDTDTQYF.

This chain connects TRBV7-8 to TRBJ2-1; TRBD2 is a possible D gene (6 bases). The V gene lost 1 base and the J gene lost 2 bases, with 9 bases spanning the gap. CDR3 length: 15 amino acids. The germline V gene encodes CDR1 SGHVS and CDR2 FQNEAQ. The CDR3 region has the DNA TGTGCCAGCAGCTTAGAGGGAGGAGCCTACAATGAGCAGTTCTTC. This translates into CASSLEGGAYNEQFF.

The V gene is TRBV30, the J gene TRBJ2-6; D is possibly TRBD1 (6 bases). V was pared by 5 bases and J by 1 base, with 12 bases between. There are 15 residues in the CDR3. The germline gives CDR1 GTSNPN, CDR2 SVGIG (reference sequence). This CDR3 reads CAWCRGGSGANVLTF. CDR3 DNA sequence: TGTGCCTGGTGCAGGGGCGGGTCTGGGGCCAACGTCCTGACTTTC. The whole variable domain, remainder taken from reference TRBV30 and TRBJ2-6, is SQTIHQWPATLVQPVGSPLSLECTVEGTSNPNLYWYRQAAGRGLQLLFYSVGIGQISSEVPQNLSASRPQDRQFILSSKKLLLSDSGFYLCAWCRGGSGANVLTFGAGSRLTVL.

For the CDR3, the DNA is TGTGCCAGCAGCAATGGGGACAGGTGGCTCACAGATACGCAGTATTTT. It codes for CASSNGDRWLTDTQYF. This chain connects TRBV7-2 to TRBJ2-3, with TRBD1 identical over 8 bases. CDR1 and CDR2 from the germline V gene are SGHTA and FQGNSA. The CDR3 contains 16 residues. V dropped 5 bases and J dropped 2; count of bases not matched to a gene: 9.

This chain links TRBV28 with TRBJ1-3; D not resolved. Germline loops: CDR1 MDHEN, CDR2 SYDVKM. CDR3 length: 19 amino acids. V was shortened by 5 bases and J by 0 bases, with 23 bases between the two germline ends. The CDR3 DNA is TGTGCCAGCAGTCCTGGTTTCCCCCGGCCCCTATTCTCTGGAAACACCATATATTTT. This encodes CASSPGFPRPLFSGNTIYF.

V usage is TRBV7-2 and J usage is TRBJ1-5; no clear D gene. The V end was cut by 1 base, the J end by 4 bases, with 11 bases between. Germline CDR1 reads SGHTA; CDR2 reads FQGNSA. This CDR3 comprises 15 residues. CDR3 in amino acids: CASSLVWGSNQPQHF. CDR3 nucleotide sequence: TGTGCCAGCAGCTTAGTTTGGGGTAGTAATCAGCCCCAGCATTTT.

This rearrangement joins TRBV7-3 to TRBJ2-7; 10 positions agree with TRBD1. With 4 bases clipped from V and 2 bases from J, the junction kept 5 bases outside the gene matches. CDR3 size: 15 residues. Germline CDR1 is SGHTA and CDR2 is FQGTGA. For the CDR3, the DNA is TGTGCCAGCAGCTACCGGACAGGGGGTCCCTACGAGCAGTACTTC. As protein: CASSYRTGGPYEQYF. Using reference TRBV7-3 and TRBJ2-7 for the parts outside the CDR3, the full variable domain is GAGVSQTPSNKVTEKGKYVELRCDPISGHTALYWYRQSLGQGPEFLIYFQGTGAADDSGLPNDRFFAVRPEGSVSTLKIQRTERGDSAVYLCASSYRTGGPYEQYFGPGTRLTVT.